The TCR beta chain under discussion was sequenced for a study of blood T cell repertoires in COVID-19. Study-wide context: Sample material is recorded as cDNA or gDNA derived from T cells, B-cell-depleted T cells, or PBMCs.

CDR1 is SGHTA and CDR2 is FQGNSA in the germline V gene. The CDR3 loop spans 13 amino acids. V shed 2 bases and J shed 6 bases, with 8 bases lying between them. Generated by immunoSEQ multiplex PCR, the TCRdb table keeps only in-frame clones and is missing some. This table holds under 150,000 clones, about 85% found once. The clonotype comes from a human donor in a cohort sampled during active COVID-19. The chain recombines TRBV7-2 with TRBJ2-1; D unresolved. Sequencing used peripheral blood. CDR3 DNA: TGTGCCAGCAGCTTAAGGCGGCTCAATGAGCAGTTCTTC. It specifies CASSLRRLNEQFF.